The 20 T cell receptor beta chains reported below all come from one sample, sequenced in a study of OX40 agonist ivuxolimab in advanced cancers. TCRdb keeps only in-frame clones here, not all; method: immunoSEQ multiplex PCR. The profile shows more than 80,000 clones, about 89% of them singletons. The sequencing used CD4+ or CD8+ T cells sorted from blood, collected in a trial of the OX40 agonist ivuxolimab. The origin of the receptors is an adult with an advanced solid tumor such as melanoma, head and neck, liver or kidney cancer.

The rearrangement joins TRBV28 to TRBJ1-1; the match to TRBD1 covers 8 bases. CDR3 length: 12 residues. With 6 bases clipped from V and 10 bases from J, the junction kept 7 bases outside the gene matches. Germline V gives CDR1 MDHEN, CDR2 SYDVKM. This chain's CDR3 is CASRLGQGGAFF. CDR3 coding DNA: TGTGCCAGCAGGCTCGGACAGGGTGGAGCTTTCTTT.

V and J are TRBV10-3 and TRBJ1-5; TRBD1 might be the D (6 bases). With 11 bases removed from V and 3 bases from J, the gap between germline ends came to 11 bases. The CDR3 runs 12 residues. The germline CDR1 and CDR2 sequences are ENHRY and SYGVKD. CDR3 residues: CAVGTPNQPQHF. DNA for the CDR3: TGTGCCGTCGGGACACCCAATCAGCCCCAGCATTTT.

The CDR3 nucleotides are TGTGCCAGCAGAACTAGCGGGAGGAATACCGGGGAGCTGTTTTTT. Encoded protein: CASRTSGRNTGELFF. The genes are TRBV6-5 and TRBJ2-2, with TRBD2 matching over 12 bases. The CDR3 is made up of 15 amino acids. Trimming at V came to 6 bases and at J to 5 bases, leaving 4 bases not matched to a gene. Germline V lookup: CDR1 MNHEY, CDR2 SVGAGI.

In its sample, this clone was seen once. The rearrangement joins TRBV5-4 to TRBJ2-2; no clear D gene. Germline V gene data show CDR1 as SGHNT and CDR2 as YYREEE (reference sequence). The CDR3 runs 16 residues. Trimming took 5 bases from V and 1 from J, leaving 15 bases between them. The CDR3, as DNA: TGTGCCAGCAGGTCAAGGACGGTGGGGAACACCGGGGAGCTGTTTTTT. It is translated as CASRSRTVGNTGELFF.

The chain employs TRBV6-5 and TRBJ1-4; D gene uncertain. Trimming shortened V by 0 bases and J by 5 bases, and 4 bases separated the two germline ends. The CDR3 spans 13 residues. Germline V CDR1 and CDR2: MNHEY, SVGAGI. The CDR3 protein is CASSYSGNEKLFF. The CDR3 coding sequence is TGTGCCAGCAGTTACTCCGGAAATGAAAAACTGTTTTTT.

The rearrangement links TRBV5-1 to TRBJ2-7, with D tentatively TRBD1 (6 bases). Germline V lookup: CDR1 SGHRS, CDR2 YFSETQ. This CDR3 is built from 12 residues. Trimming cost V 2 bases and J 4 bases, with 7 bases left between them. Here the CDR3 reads CASSFDRYEQYF. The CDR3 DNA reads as TGCGCCAGCAGCTTCGACAGGTACGAGCAGTACTTC.

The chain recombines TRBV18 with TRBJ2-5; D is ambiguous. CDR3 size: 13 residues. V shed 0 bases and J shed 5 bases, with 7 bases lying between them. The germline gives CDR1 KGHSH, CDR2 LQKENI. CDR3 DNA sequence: TGTGCCAGCTCACCACCACTGGCGGAGACCCAGTACTTC. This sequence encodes CASSPPLAETQYF.

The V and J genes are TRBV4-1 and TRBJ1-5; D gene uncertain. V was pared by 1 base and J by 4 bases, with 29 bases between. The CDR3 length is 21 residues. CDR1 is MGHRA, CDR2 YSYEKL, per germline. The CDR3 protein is CASSQGGLRTQLGWGNQPQHF. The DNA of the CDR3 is TGCGCCAGCAGCCAAGGAGGGCTTCGCACGCAACTCGGATGGGGAAATCAGCCCCAGCATTTT.

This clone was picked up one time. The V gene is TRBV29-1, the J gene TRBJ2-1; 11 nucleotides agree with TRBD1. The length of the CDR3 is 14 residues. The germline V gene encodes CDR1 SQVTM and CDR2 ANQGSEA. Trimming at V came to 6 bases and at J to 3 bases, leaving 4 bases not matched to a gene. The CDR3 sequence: CSVPGQGVYNEQFF. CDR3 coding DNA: TGCAGCGTCCCGGGACAGGGGGTCTACAATGAGCAGTTCTTC.

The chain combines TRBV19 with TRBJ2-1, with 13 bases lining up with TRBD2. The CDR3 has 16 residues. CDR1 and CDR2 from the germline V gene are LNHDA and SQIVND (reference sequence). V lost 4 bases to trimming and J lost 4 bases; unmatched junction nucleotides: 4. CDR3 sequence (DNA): TGTGCCAGTAGTACGACTAGCGGGAGGTCTTACAATGAGCAGTTCTTC. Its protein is CASSTTSGRSYNEQFF. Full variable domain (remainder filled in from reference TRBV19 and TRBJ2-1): DGGITQSPKYLFRKEGQNVTLSCEQNLNHDAMYWYRQDPGQGLRLIYYSQIVNDFQKGDIAEGYSVSREKKESFPLTVTSAQKNPTAFYLCASSTTSGRSYNEQFFGPGTRLTVL.

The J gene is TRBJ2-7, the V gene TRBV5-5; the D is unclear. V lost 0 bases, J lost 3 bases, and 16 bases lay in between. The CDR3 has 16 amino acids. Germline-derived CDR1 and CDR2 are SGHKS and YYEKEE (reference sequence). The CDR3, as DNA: TGTGCCAGCAGCTTGGAGTTAGTTTCGGCTTACTACGAGCAGTACTTC. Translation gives CASSLELVSAYYEQYF. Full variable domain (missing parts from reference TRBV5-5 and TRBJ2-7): DAGVTQSPTHLIKTRGQQVTLRCSPISGHKSVSWYQQVLGQGPQFIFQYYEKEERGRGNFPDRFSARQFPNYSSELNVNALLLGDSALYLCASSLELVSAYYEQYFGPGTRLTVT.

The CDR3 DNA reads TGTGCCAGCAGCACCACAGATACGCAGTATTTT. It yields the protein CASSTTDTQYF. This sequence joins TRBV7-8 and TRBJ2-3; D is unresolved. Trimming left V 5 bases short and J 2 bases short, with 2 bases between. Germline lookup yields CDR1 SGHVS and CDR2 FQNEAQ. The CDR3 length is 11 residues.

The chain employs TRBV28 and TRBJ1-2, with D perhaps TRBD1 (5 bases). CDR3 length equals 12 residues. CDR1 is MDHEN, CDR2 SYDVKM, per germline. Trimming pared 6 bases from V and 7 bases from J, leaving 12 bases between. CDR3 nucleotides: TGTGCCAGCAGCCGCCCCGGGGGTGGCTACACCTTC. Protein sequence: CASSRPGGGYTF.

CDR3 coding DNA: TGTGCCAGCAACGGCGGGACGAACACCGGGGAGCTGTTTTTT. Its protein product is CASNGGTNTGELFF. This chain uses TRBV28 with TRBJ2-2; D may be TRBD2 (6 bases). V lost 7 bases, J lost 0 bases, and 9 bases lay in between. The CDR3 contains 14 residues. From germline, CDR1 is MDHEN and CDR2 SYDVKM.

CDR3 DNA: TGTGCCATCAGTGAGTCCCCCCCGAGGGGCTATGGCTACACCTTC. Translation: CAISESPPRGYGYTF. The V call is TRBV10-3, the J call TRBJ1-2, with D tentatively TRBD1 (5 bases). Germline V lookup: CDR1 ENHRY, CDR2 SYGVKD. V was cut by 0 bases and J by 4 bases, with 12 bases left in between. This CDR3 has 15 residues.

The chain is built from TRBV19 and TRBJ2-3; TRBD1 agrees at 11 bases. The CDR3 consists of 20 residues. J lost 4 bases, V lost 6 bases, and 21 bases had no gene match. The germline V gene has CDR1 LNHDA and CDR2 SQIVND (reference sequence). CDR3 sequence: CASSGQGASGGVLVADTQYF. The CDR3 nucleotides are TGTGCCAGTAGCGGACAGGGGGCCTCAGGGGGCGTGTTGGTGGCAGATACGCAGTATTTT.

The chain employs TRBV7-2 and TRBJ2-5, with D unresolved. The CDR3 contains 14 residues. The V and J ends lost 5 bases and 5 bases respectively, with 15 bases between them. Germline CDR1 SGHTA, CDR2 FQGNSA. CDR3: CASSPPNSPETQYF. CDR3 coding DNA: TGTGCCAGCAGCCCCCCTAACTCTCCCGAGACCCAGTACTTC. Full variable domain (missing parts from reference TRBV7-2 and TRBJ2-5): GAGVSQSPSNKVTEKGKDVELRCDPISGHTALYWYRQSLGQGLEFLIYFQGNSAPDKSGLPSDRFSAERTGGSVSTLTIQRTQQEDSAVYLCASSPPNSPETQYFGPGTRLLVL.

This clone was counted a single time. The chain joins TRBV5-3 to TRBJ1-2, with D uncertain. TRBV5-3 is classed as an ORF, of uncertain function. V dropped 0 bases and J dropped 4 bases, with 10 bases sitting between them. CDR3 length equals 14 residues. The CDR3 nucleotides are TGTGCCAGAAGCTTGGACGGGCCGGCCTATGGCTACACCTTC. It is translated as CARSLDGPAYGYTF.

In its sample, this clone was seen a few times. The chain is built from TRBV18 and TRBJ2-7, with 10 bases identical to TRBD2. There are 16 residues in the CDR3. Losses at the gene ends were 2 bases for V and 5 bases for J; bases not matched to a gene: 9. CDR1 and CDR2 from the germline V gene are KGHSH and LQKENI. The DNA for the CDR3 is TGTGCCAGCTCACCATTGGCTAGCGGGAGTCTGAACGAGCAGTACTTC. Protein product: CASSPLASGSLNEQYF.

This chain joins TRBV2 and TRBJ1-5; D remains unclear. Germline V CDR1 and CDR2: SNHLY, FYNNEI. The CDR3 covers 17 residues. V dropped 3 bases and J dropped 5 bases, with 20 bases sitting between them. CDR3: CASSEAYYAFSDQPQHF. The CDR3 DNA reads TGTGCCAGCAGTGAGGCCTATTACGCCTTCTCTGATCAGCCCCAGCATTTT.